What follows describes a single T cell receptor beta chain. Its specificity is unknown. Repertoires were generated with immunoSEQ multiplex PCR, while TCRdb's copy carries only in-frame clones and drops some. The sample holds approximately 20,000 clones; about 80% are singletons and the top ten take around 18%. This sample was taken from a study of ipilimumab plus nivolumab after autologous stem cell transplantation. Study-wide context: Both relapsed and primary refractory DLBCL were included. Study outcomes and limitations: TCR repertoire, Treg phenotype and gut microbiota reportedly support more study of this approach.

The V end was cut by 0 bases, the J end by 3 bases, with 13 bases between. Per germline, CDR1 SGDLS and CDR2 YYNGEE. The CDR3 contains 16 residues. The V and J genes are TRBV9 and TRBJ1-5; D is perhaps TRBD1 (5 bases). This sample comprised PBMCs, obtained in a trial of ipilimumab plus nivolumab as post-transplant consolidation. The sequence was obtained from a male donor with diffuse large B-cell lymphoma. The CDR3 bases are TGTGCCAGCAGCGTAGCTGGGGACGGACCCAATCAGCCCCAGCATTTT. It translates to CASSVAGDGPNQPQHF.